This is a list of T cell receptor beta chains from one sample in a study of OX40 agonist ivuxolimab in advanced cancers. The data were produced by immunoSEQ multiplex PCR, yet TCRdb's version contains in-frame clones alone and is incomplete. The table has about 67,000 clones, approximately 85% seen once. The sample here was CD4+ or CD8+ T cells sorted from blood, taken in a trial of the OX40 agonist ivuxolimab. The receptors here all came from an adult with an advanced solid tumor such as melanoma, head and neck, liver or kidney cancer. The CDR3 runs from the conserved cysteine through the conserved F or W. A D gene is named only where the DNA matches it firmly. A row's size may be missing; if present it is once, few, many or a size class.

15	.	TRBV2	.	TRBJ1-3	CASSYTGSYGNTIYF	TGTGCCAGCAGCTATACAGGGAGTTATGGAAACACCATATATTTT
15	many	TRBV5-1	.	TRBJ1-1	CASSPRAGTGYKAFF	TGCGCCAGCAGCCCAAGGGCCGGGACTGGCTATAAAGCTTTCTTT
10	.	TRBV20-1	.	TRBJ1-1	CSARQIGAFF	TGCAGTGCTAGACAGATCGGAGCTTTCTTT
15	.	TRBV6-5	.	TRBJ1-3	CASSYSSGSGNTIYF	TGTGCCAGCAGTTACTCGAGCGGCTCTGGAAACACCATATATTTT
13	.	TRBV18	.	TRBJ1-2	CASSQDSGHGYTF	TGTGCCAGCTCCCAAGACTCTGGGCATGGCTACACCTTC
13	.	TRBV18	.	TRBJ1-5	CASSPPDSQPQHF	TGTGCCAGCTCACCACCGGATAGCCAGCCCCAGCATTTT
14	once	TRBV5-4	.	TRBJ1-1	CASRRDTLNTEAFF	TGTGCCAGCAGACGGGACACTCTGAACACTGAAGCTTTCTTT
14	.	TRBV19	.	TRBJ2-5	CASSIDSAQETQYF	TGTGCCAGTAGTATAGATAGCGCACAAGAGACCCAGTACTTC
14	.	TRBV7-8	.	TRBJ1-4	CASSFGQRPEKLFF	TGTGCCAGCAGCTTCGGACAGCGACCTGAAAAACTGTTTTTT
15	.	TRBV25-1	.	TRBJ2-5	CASDDTRGGGETQYF	TGTGCCAGCGATGATACCAGGGGGGGCGGGGAGACCCAGTACTTC
13	few	TRBV6-1	.	TRBJ2-1	CASSELSYNEQFF	TGTGCCAGCAGTGAGTTAAGTTACAATGAGCAGTTCTTC
16	.	TRBV10-3	.	TRBJ2-7	CAISQMTGRGSYEQYF	TGTGCCATCAGTCAAATGACGGGAAGGGGATCCTACGAGCAGTACTTC
14	.	TRBV5-4	TRBD1	TRBJ1-4	CASSPGTGGEKLFF	TGTGCCAGCAGCCCCGGGACAGGGGGTGAAAAACTGTTTTTT
12	few	TRBV10-3	.	TRBJ1-3	CAISDTGETIYF	TGTGCCATCAGTGACACGGGAGAGACCATATATTTT
14	.	TRBV5-4	TRBD1	TRBJ2-4	CASSRQGRSDIQYF	TGTGCCAGCAGCCGACAGGGTAGGTCGGACATTCAGTACTTC
14	.	TRBV5-1	.	TRBJ2-1	CASSLAFFGNEQFF	TGCGCCAGCAGCTTGGCCTTTTTTGGGAATGAGCAGTTCTTC
14	.	TRBV7-6	.	TRBJ1-3	CASSGSSSGNTIYF	TGTGCCAGCAGCGGCAGTTCCTCTGGAAACACCATATATTTT
17	.	TRBV5-1	TRBD1	TRBJ1-1	CASSPGQGAALLTEAFF	TGCGCCAGCAGCCCAGGACAGGGGGCGGCACTGCTCACTGAAGCTTTCTTT